Following are 18 T cell receptor beta chains from one sample sequenced in a study of CD8 T cells in ankylosing spondylitis. A single record per CDR3 protein comes from TCRdb applying MiXCR to the 5' RACE reads. The sample lists about 160,000 distinct CDR3 sequences, 9.8% occurring once. Sequencing was performed on blood, either unsorted or a sorted T cell fraction (not recorded which). Every receptor here comes from a female donor with ankylosing spondylitis or in good health (not recorded which).

There are a few counts of this clonotype. The chain links TRBV11-3 to TRBJ2-1; 10 positions match TRBD2. Germline CDR1 is SGHNT and CDR2 is YENEEA. There are 15 residues in the CDR3. The J segment lost 3 bases and the V segment lost 3 bases, leaving 2 bases of the junction unmatched. CDR3 DNA sequence: TGTGCCAGCAGCTTGAGGACTAGCGGCTACAATGAGCAGTTCTTC. This gives the protein CASSLRTSGYNEQFF.

This clonotype was found a few times. The chain is built from TRBV11-1 and TRBJ2-1; D may be TRBD2 (6 bases). V dropped 5 bases and J dropped 9 bases, with 29 bases sitting between them. Germline CDR1 and CDR2: SGHAT and FQDESV (reference sequence). The CDR3 is 18 amino acids. CDR3 sequence: CASSPWYSSESPRGEQFF. The CDR3, as DNA: TGTGCCAGCAGCCCATGGTACTCTAGCGAGTCTCCGCGAGGTGAGCAGTTCTTC.

This rearrangement joins TRBV15 to TRBJ2-5; D might be TRBD1 (5 bases). V gave up 2 bases and J gave up 4 bases, with 11 bases separating them. Germline loops: CDR1 LNHNV, CDR2 YYDKDF (reference sequence). The CDR3 totals 14 residues. The CDR3 coding sequence is TGTGCCACCAGCAGACAGGGTTTTTTAGAGACCCAGTACTTC. It encodes CATSRQGFLETQYF.

This clonotype has ten or more counts. The junction and the germline gene differ at one end; a read error may be behind it. The rearrangement uses TRBV3-1 and TRBJ1-2; TRBD1 might be the D (5 bases). Germline CDR1 is LGHDT and CDR2 is YNNKEL (reference sequence). The length of the CDR3 is 13 residues. The CDR3 protein is CASSRLRDGFAAF. The CDR3 DNA follows: TGTGCCAGCAGCCGTCTCCGGGACGGTTTTGCCGCCTTC.

This clonotype turned up a few times. The chain couples TRBV5-5 to TRBJ1-2; weak D call: TRBD1 (5 bases). This CDR3 spans 14 amino acids. V lost 3 bases to trimming and J lost 2 bases, with 11 bases between them. Germline V gene sequence: CDR1 SGHKS, CDR2 YYEKEE (reference sequence). CDR3 in DNA: TGTGCCAGCAGCTCGGGACGGGGGAACTATGGCTACACCTTC. It yields the protein CASSSGRGNYGYTF.

This clonotype was counted a few times. The chain links TRBV4-3 to TRBJ1-1, with D perhaps TRBD1 (5 bases). Germline V gene data show CDR1 as LGHNA and CDR2 as YSLEER. Trimming removed 4 bases from V and 5 bases from J, with 17 bases in between. The CDR3 spans 15 residues. The CDR3 sequence is CASSPGTRGGTEAFF. The CDR3 region has the DNA TGCGCCAGCAGCCCCGGTACCCGGGGGGGGACTGAAGCTTTCTTT.

Many counts were recorded for this clonotype. The rearrangement uses TRBV13 and TRBJ2-1; D is tentatively TRBD1 or TRBD2 (5 bases each). The CDR3 contains 13 residues. Germline V gene sequence: CDR1 PRHDT, CDR2 FYEKMQ (reference sequence). V lost 7 bases, J lost 7 bases, and 14 bases lay in between. CDR3 sequence: CASTQGRLNEQFF. The CDR3 bases are TGTGCCAGCACCCAGGGACGTCTAAATGAGCAGTTCTTC.

This clonotype was counted a few times. The CDR3: CASSPSPEGADEQYF. CDR3 in DNA: TGCGCCAGCAGCCCCTCACCGGAAGGGGCCGACGAGCAGTACTTC. The V and J genes are TRBV4-3 and TRBJ2-7; possibly TRBD1 for D (5 bases). The CDR3 is made up of 15 amino acids. V lost 4 bases, J lost 5 bases, and 18 bases lay in between. Looked up from germline, CDR1 is LGHNA and CDR2 is YSLEER.

Details on this clonotype: The germline gene is not matched at one end of the junction; a read error may be the cause. The V call is TRBV20-1, the J call TRBJ2-7; 12 bases are shared with TRBD2. CDR1 and CDR2 (germline): DFQATT, SNEGSKA (reference sequence). The CDR3 loop spans 13 amino acids. The CDR3 protein is CSATSGRPYEKYF. CDR3 coding DNA: TGCAGTGCAACTAGCGGGAGGCCCTACGAGAAGTACTTC.

This clonotype was detected only a few times. The chain combines TRBV7-9 with TRBJ2-3; D is unclear. The ends were cut back, 5 bases at V and 5 bases at J, with 8 bases in the middle. CDR1 SEHNR and CDR2 FQNEAQ come from the germline V gene (reference sequence). The CDR3 is made up of 12 amino acids. The CDR3 reads CASSQPQDTQYF. The DNA of the CDR3 is TGTGCCAGCAGCCAACCCCAAGATACGCAGTATTTT.

The CDR3 spells CASSYQGGTEAFF. The CDR3 DNA sequence: TGTGCCAGCAGTTACCAGGGAGGGACTGAAGCTTTCTTT. The gene calls are TRBV7-3 and TRBJ1-1, with D tentatively TRBD1 (5 bases). Deletions cut 6 bases from V and 5 bases from J, with 13 bases between. The CDR3 contains 13 residues. The germline V gene has CDR1 SGHTA and CDR2 FQGTGA.

This clonotype turned up a few times. This chain connects TRBV28 to TRBJ2-7; 10 bases align to TRBD2. The germline CDR1 and CDR2 sequences are MDHEN and SYDVKM. CDR3 length: 15 residues. With 6 bases clipped from V and 1 base from J, the junction kept 6 bases outside the gene matches. CDR3 loop: CASRGASGRSYEQYF. The CDR3 nucleotides read TGTGCCAGCAGAGGAGCTAGCGGGAGATCCTACGAGCAGTACTTC.

In its sample, this clonotype was seen many times. The chain couples TRBV5-6 to TRBJ2-1, with unresolved D. Deletions cut 8 bases from V and 7 bases from J, with 13 bases between. CDR1 is SGHDT and CDR2 is YYEEEE in the germline V gene. The CDR3 runs to 12 residues. CDR3 bases: TGTGCCAGTGAATCGACGGCAAATGAGCAGTTCTTC. This codes for CASESTANEQFF.

V and J are TRBV7-9 and TRBJ2-3; D unresolved. The CDR3 is 16 amino acids. Germline CDR1 reads SEHNR; CDR2 reads FQNEAQ (reference sequence). Trimming took 5 bases from V and 3 from J, leaving 18 bases between them. CDR3 sequence: CASSPFSDGQTDTQYF. For the CDR3, the DNA is TGTGCCAGCAGCCCCTTTAGTGATGGTCAGACAGATACGCAGTATTTT.

This chain joins TRBV27 and TRBJ2-3; TRBD2 matches 14 bases. CDR3 length equals 16 residues. V dropped 5 bases and J dropped 6; count of bases not matched to a gene: 7. CDR1 and CDR2 from the germline V gene are MNHEY and SMNVEV (reference sequence). CDR3 protein: CASSLGTSGRTDTQYF. CDR3 DNA sequence: TGTGCCAGCAGTCTAGGGACTAGCGGGAGAACCGATACGCAGTATTTT.

In this sample, this clonotype turned up a few times. The J gene is TRBJ2-7, the V gene TRBV6-2 or TRBV6-3; D possibly corresponds to TRBD2 (6 bases). Trimming took off 5 bases at V and 2 bases at J, with 13 bases between the two ends. CDR1 MNHEY and CDR2 SVGEGT come from the germline V gene. The CDR3 has 14 amino acids. The CDR3, as DNA: TGTGCCAGCAGTCCGGTCACTAGCACCTACGAGCAGTACTTC. Its translation is CASSPVTSTYEQYF.

This clonotype appeared a few times. CDR3 protein: CASSPPGVGNNEQFF. DNA of the CDR3: TGTGCCAGCAGCCCCCCGGGGGTGGGCAACAATGAGCAGTTCTTC. The gene calls are TRBV7-3 and TRBJ2-1; weak D call: TRBD2 (6 bases). V was shortened by 5 bases and J by 5 bases, with 16 bases between the two germline ends. Germline V CDR1 and CDR2: SGHTA, FQGTGA. This CDR3 has 15 amino acids.

The sample holds a few counts of this clonotype. The chain employs TRBV12-3 or TRBV12-4 and TRBJ1-5; 9 bases map to TRBD1. The CDR3 spans 14 residues. The junction had 7 bases not matched to a gene; V was cut back by 6 bases and J by 7 bases. CDR3 in amino acids: CASSLDRGMQPQHF. The DNA of the CDR3 is TGTGCCAGCAGCTTGGACAGGGGAATGCAGCCCCAGCATTTT.